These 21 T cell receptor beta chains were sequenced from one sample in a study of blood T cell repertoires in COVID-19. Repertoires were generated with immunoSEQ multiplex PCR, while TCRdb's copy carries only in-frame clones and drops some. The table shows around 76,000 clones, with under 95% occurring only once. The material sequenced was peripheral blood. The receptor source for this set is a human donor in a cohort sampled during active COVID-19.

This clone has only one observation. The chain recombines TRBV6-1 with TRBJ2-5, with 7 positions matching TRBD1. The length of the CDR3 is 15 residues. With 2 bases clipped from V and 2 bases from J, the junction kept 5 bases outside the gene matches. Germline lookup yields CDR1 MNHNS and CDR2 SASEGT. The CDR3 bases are TGTGCCAGCAGTGAATTTAGGGGGCTTCAAGAGACCCAGTACTTC. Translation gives CASSEFRGLQETQYF.

CDR3 sequence (DNA): TGTGCCATCAGTTACTCCGGACAGTCCCGGGCGGCAACCTTC. This translates into CAISYSGQSRAATF. The rearrangement links TRBV10-3 to TRBJ1-2; possibly TRBD1 for D (6 bases). Germline-derived CDR1 and CDR2 are ENHRY and SYGVKD. The V gene lost 5 bases and the J gene lost 14 bases, with 24 bases spanning the gap. The CDR3 has 14 residues.

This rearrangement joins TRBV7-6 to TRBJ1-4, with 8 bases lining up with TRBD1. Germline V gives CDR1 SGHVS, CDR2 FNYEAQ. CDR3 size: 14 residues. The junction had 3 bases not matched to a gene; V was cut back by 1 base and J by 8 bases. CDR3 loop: CASSLGTGSEKLFF. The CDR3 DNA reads TGTGCCAGCAGCTTAGGGACAGGGAGCGAAAAACTGTTTTTT.

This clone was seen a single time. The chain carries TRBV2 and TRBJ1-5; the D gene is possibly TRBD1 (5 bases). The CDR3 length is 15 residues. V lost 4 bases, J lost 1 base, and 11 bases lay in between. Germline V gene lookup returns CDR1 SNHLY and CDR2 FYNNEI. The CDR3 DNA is TGTGCCAGCAGTGCCAAGGGGCTGAGCAATCAGCCCCAGCATTTT. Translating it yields CASSAKGLSNQPQHF.

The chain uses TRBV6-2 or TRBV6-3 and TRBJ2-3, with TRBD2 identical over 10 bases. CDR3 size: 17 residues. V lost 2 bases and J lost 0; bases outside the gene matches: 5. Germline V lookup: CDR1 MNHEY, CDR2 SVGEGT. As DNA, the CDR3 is TGTGCCAGCAGTTACCCTAGCGGGGGCCCCAGCACAGATACGCAGTATTTT. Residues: CASSYPSGGPSTDTQYF.

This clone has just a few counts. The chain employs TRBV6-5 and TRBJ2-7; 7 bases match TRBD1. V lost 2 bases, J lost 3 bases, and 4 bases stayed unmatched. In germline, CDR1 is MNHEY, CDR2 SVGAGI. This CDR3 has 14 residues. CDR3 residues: CASSYDREYYEQYF. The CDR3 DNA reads TGTGCCAGCAGTTACGACAGGGAGTACTACGAGCAGTACTTC.

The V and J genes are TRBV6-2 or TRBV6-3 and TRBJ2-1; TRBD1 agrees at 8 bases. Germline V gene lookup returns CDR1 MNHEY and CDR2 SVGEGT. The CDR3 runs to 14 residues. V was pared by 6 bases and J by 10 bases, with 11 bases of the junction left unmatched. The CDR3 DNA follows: TGTGCCAGCAGCCGCCGAGGACAGGGAAAAGAGCAGTTCTTC. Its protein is CASSRRGQGKEQFF.

The CDR3 here is CASSMWGQGNYEQYF. For the CDR3, the DNA is TGTGCCAGTAGTATGTGGGGACAGGGAAATTACGAGCAGTACTTC. This chain uses TRBV19 with TRBJ2-7; 9 nucleotides agree with TRBD1. Losses at the gene ends were 3 bases for V and 4 bases for J; bases not matched to a gene: 7. Germline CDR1 and CDR2: LNHDA and SQIVND (reference sequence). The length of the CDR3 is 15 residues.

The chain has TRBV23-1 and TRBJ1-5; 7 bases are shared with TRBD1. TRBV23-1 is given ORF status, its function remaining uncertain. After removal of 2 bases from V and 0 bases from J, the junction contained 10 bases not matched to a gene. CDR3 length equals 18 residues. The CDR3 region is CASSQVPGTEHSNQPQHF. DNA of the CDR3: TGCGCCAGCAGTCAAGTCCCGGGGACAGAACATAGCAATCAGCCCCAGCATTTT.

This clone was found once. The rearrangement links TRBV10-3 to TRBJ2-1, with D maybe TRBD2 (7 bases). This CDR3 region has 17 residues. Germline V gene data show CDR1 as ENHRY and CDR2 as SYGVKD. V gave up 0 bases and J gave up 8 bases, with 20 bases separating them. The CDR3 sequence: CAISESGGGTLDHEQFF. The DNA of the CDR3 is TGTGCCATCAGTGAGTCAGGCGGGGGCACTTTGGACCATGAGCAGTTCTTC.

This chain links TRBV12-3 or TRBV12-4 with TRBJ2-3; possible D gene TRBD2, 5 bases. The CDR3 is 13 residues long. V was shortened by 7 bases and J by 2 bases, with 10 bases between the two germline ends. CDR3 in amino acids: CASNAGLTDTQYF. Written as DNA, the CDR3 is TGTGCCAGCAATGCGGGCCTCACAGATACGCAGTATTTT.

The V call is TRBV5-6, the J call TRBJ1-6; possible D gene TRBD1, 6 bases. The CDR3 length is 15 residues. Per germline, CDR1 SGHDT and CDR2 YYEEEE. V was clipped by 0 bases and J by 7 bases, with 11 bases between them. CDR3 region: CASSLGRGQNSPLHF. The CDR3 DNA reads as TGTGCCAGCAGCTTGGGCAGGGGTCAGAATTCACCCCTCCACTTT. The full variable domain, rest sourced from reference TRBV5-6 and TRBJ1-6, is DAGVTQSPTHLIKTRGQQVTLRCSPKSGHDTVSWYQQALGQGPQFIFQYYEEEERQRGNFPDRFSGHQFPNYSSELNVNALLLGDSALYLCASSLGRGQNSPLHFGNGTRLTVT.

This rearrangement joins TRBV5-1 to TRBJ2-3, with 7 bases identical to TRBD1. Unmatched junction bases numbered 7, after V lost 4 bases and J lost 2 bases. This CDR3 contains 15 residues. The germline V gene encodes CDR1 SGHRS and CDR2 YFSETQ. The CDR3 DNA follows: TGCGCCAGCAGCGCGACCGGGACAGACACAGATACGCAGTATTTT. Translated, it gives CASSATGTDTDTQYF.

Here the CDR3 reads CASSLQGPNEKLFF. CDR3 DNA sequence: TGCGCCAGCAGCTTACAGGGACCTAATGAAAAACTGTTTTTT. The chain joins TRBV5-1 to TRBJ1-4; perhaps TRBD1 as D (6 bases). Trimming removed 2 bases at V and 3 bases at J, with 8 bases between. The CDR3 length is 14 residues. Germline V gene data show CDR1 as SGHRS and CDR2 as YFSETQ.

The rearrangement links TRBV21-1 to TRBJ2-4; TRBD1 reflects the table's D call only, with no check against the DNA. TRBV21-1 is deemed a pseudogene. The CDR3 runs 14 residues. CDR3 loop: CASSKEGQGNIQYF. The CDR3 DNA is TGTGCCAGCAGCAAAGAGGGACAGGGGAACATTCAGTACTTC.

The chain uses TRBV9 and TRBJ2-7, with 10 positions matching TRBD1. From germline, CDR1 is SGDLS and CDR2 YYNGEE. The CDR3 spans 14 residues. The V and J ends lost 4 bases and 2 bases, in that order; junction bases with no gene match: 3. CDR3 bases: TGTGCCAGCAGCTCGGGACAGGGGACCTACGAGCAGTACTTC. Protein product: CASSSGQGTYEQYF.

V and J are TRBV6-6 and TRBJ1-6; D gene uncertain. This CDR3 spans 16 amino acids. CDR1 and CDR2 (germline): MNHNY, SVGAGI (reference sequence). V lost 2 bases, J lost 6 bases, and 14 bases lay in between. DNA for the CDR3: TGTGCCAGCAGTTACCTGACATCTCCCTTTAATTCACCCCTCCACTTT. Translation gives CASSYLTSPFNSPLHF.

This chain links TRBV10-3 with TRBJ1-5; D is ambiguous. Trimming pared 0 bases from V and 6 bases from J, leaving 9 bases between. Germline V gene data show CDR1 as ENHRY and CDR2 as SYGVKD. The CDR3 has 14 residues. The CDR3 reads CAISESGLSQPQHF. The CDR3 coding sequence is TGTGCCATCAGTGAGTCCGGGTTGAGTCAGCCCCAGCATTTT.

CDR3 sequence (DNA): TGTGCCAGCAGTTACTTTCTGGGCCCCTACAATGAGCAGTTCTTC. Its protein is CASSYFLGPYNEQFF. The genes are TRBV6-5 and TRBJ2-1; D is unresolved. V shed 1 base and J shed 2 bases, with 9 bases lying between them. In germline, CDR1 is MNHEY, CDR2 SVGAGI. CDR3 length: 15 amino acids.

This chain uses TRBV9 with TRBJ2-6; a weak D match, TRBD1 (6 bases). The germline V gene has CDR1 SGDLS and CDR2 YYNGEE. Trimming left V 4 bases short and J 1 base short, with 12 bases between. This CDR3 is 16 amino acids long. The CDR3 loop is CASSIRGGSGANVLTF. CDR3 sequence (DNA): TGTGCCAGCAGCATTAGAGGGGGTTCTGGGGCCAACGTCCTGACTTTC.

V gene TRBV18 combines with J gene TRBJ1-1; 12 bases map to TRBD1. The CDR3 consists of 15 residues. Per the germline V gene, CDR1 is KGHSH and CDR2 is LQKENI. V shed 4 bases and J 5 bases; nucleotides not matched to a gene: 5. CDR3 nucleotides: TGTGCCAGCTCACGGGACAGGGGGCATTATACTGAAGCTTTCTTT. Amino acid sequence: CASSRDRGHYTEAFF.